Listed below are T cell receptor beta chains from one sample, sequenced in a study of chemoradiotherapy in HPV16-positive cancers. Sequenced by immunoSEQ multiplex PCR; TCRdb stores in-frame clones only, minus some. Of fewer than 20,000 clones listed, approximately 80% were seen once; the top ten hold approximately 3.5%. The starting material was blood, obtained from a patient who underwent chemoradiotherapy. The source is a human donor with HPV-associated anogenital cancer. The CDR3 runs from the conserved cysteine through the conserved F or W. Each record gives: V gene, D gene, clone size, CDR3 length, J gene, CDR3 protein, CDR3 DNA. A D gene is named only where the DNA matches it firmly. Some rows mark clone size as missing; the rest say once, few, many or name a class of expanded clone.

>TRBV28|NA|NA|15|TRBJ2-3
CASSPGTAEADTQYF
TGTGCCAGCAGTCCCGGGACTGCGGAGGCAGATACGCAGTATTTT
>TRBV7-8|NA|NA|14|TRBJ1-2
CASSFASSNYGYTF
TGTGCCAGCAGCTTCGCTTCGTCGAACTATGGCTACACCTTC
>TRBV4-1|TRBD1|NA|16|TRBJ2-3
CASSQDQDRGKDTQYF
TGCGCCAGCAGCCAAGATCAGGACAGGGGAAAAGATACGCAGTATTTT
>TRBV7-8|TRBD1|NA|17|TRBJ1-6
CASSLNRGVPYNSPLHF
TGTGCCAGCAGCTTAAACAGGGGAGTTCCCTATAATTCACCCCTCCACTTT
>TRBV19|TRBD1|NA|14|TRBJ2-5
CASSMGTGRETQYF
TGTGCCAGTAGTATGGGGACAGGGCGGGAGACCCAGTACTTC
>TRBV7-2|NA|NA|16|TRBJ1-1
CASSLSGAGVNTEAFF
TGTGCCAGCAGCTTGTCTGGTGCAGGAGTGAACACTGAAGCTTTCTTT
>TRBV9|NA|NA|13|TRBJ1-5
CASSVDEGRPQHF
TGTGCCAGCAGCGTAGATGAGGGCCGGCCCCAGCATTTT
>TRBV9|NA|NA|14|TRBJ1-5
CASSVDGGNQPQHF
TGTGCCAGCAGCGTAGACGGGGGCAATCAGCCCCAGCATTTT
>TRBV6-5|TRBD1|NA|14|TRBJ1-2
CASSYVGQAYGYTF
TGTGCCAGCAGTTACGTCGGACAGGCCTATGGCTACACCTTC
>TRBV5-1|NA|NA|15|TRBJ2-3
CASSLGGSGTDTQYF
TGCGCCAGCAGCTTAGGGGGGTCGGGCACAGATACGCAGTATTTT
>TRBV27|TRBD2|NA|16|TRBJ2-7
CASGRTSGGPLSEQYF
TGTGCCAGCGGTAGGACTAGCGGGGGGCCTCTTTCCGAGCAGTACTTC
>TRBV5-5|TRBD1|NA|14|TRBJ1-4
CASTDRDLGEKLFF
TGTGCCAGCACCGACAGGGATCTAGGCGAAAAACTGTTTTTT
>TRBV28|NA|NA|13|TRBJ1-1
CASRRWDNTEAFF
TGTGCCAGCAGGCGGTGGGACAACACTGAAGCTTTCTTT
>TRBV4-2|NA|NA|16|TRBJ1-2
CASSQAGSIKNYGYTF
TGTGCCAGCAGCCAAGCTGGCAGTATAAAAAACTATGGCTACACCTTC
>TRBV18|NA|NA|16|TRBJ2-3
CASSPFAGDGADTQYF
TGTGCCAGCTCACCATTTGCAGGTGATGGAGCAGATACGCAGTATTTT
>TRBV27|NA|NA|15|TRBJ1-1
CASSLIGAPSTEAFF
TGTGCCAGCAGTTTAATAGGGGCCCCGAGCACTGAAGCTTTCTTT
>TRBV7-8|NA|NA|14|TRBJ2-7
CASSLSQGKGEQYF
TGTGCCAGCAGCCTCAGTCAGGGAAAGGGCGAGCAGTACTTC
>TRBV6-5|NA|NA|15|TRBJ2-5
CASSYGGGPRETQYF
TGTGCCAGCAGTTACGGGGGGGGCCCCCGGGAGACCCAGTACTTC
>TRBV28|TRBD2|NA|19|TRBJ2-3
CASKAWRPRTSGSTDTQYF
TGTGCCAGCAAAGCATGGCGGCCGCGGACTAGCGGATCCACAGATACGCAGTATTTT
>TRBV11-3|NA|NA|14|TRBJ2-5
CASSLGGDLETQYF
TGTGCCAGCAGCTTAGGTGGGGATCTGGAGACCCAGTACTTC
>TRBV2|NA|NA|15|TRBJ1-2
CASSEKTANNYGYTF
TGTGCCAGCAGTGAGAAGACAGCGAATAACTATGGCTACACCTTC
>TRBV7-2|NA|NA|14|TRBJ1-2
CASSFTGRGYGYTF
TGTGCCAGCAGCTTCACCGGACGTGGGTATGGCTACACCTTC
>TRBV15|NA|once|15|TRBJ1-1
CATSRDPGTGAEAFF
TGTGCCACCAGCAGAGATCCAGGGACGGGCGCTGAAGCTTTCTTT